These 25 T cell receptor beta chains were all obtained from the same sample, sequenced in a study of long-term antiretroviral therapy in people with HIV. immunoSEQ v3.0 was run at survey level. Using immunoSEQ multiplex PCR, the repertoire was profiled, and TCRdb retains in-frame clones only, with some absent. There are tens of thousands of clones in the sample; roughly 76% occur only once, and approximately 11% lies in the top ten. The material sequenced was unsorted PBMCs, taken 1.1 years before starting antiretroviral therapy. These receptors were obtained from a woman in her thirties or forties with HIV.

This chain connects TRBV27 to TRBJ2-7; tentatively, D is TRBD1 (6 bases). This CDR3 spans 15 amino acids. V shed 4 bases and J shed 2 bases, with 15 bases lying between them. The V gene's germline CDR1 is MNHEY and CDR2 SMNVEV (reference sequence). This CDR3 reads CASSSTTGLPYEQYF. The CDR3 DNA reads TGTGCCAGCAGTTCTACAACAGGGCTTCCCTACGAGCAGTACTTC.

CDR3 residues: CAWSSKRGGKETQYF. Written as DNA, the CDR3 is TGTGCCTGGAGTAGTAAGCGGGGGGGCAAAGAGACCCAGTACTTC. This chain joins TRBV30 and TRBJ2-5; 10 bases line up with TRBD2. V shed 2 bases, J shed 3 bases, and the junction held 6 bases outside the gene matches. The CDR3 loop spans 15 amino acids. Germline V gene sequence: CDR1 GTSNPN, CDR2 SVGIG (reference sequence).

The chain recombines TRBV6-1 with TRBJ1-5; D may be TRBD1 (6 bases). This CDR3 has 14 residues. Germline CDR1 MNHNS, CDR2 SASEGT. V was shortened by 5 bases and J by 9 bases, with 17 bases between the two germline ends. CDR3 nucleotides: TGTGCCAGCAGTAATCAGGGGAGTATGGGGCCCCAGCATTTT. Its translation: CASSNQGSMGPQHF.

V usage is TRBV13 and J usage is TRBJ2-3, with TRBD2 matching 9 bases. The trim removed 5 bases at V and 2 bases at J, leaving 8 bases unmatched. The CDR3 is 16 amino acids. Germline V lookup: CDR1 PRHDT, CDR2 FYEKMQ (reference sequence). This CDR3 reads CASSPQGLAFTDTQYF. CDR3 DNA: TGTGCCAGCAGCCCCCAGGGACTAGCCTTCACAGATACGCAGTATTTT.

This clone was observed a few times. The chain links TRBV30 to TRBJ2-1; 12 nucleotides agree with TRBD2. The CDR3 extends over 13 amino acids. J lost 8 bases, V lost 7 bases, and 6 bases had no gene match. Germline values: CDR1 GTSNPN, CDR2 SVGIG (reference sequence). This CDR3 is CASTRLAGDEQFF. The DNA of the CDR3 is TGTGCCTCCACCCGACTAGCGGGAGATGAGCAGTTCTTC.

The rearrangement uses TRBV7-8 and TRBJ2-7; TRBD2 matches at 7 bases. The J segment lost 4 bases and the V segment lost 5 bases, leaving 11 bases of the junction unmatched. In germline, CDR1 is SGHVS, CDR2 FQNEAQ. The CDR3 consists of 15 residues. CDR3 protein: CASSPNVLADYEQYF. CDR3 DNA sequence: TGTGCCAGCAGCCCCAATGTGCTAGCGGATTACGAGCAGTACTTC. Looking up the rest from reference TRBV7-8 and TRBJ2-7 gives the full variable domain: GAGVSQSPRYKVAKRGQDVALRCDPISGHVSLFWYQQALGQGPEFLTYFQNEAQLDKSGLPSDRFFAERPEGSVSTLKIQRTQQEDSAVYLCASSPNVLADYEQYFGPGTRLTVT.

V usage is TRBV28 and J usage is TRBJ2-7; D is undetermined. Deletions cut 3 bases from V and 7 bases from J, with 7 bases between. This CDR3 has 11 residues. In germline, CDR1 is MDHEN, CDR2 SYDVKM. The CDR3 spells CASSFISEQYF. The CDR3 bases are TGTGCCAGCAGTTTTATAAGTGAGCAGTACTTC.

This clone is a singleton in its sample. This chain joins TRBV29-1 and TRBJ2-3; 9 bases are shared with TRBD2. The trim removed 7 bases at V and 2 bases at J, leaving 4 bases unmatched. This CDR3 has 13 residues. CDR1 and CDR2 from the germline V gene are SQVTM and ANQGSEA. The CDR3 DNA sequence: TGCAGCGCCCGACTAGCGGACACAGATACGCAGTATTTT. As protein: CSARLADTDTQYF.

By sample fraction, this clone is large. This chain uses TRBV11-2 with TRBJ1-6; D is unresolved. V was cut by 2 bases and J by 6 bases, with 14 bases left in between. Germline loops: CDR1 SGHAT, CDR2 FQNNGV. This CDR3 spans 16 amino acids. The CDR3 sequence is CASSLLLRVFNSPLHF. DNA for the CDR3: TGTGCCAGCAGCTTATTATTGCGGGTTTTTAATTCACCCCTCCACTTT.

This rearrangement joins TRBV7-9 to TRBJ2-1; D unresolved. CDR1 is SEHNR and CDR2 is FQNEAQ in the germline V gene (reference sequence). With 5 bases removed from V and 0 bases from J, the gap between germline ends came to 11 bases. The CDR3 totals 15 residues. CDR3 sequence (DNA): TGTGCCAGCAGCCCCCGCTACTCCTCCTACAATGAGCAGTTCTTC. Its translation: CASSPRYSSYNEQFF.

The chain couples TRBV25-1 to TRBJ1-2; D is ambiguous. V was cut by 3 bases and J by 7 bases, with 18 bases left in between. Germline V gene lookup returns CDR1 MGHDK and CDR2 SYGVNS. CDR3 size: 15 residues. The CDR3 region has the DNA TGTGCCAGCAGTGATTCGGGCACAAGAAGTTTTGGCTACACCTTC. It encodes CASSDSGTRSFGYTF.

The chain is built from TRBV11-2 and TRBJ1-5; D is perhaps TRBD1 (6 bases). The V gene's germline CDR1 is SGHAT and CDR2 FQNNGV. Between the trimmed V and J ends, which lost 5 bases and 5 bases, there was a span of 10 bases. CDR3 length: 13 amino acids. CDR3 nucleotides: TGTGCCAGCAGCCTACACAGGGATCAGCCCCAGCATTTT. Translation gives CASSLHRDQPQHF.

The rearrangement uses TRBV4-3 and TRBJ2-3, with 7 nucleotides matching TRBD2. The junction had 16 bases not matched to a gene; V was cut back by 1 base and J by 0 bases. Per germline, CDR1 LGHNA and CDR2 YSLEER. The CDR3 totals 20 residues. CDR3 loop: CASSQAPRLAAALSTDTQYF. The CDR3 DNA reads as TGCGCCAGCAGCCAAGCCCCAAGACTAGCTGCAGCCCTTAGCACAGATACGCAGTATTTT.

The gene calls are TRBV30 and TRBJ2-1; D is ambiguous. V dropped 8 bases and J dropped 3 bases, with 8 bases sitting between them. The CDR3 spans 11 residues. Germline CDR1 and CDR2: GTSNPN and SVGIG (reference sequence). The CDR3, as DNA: TGTGCCGGTGGGGACTACAATGAGCAGTTCTTC. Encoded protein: CAGGDYNEQFF. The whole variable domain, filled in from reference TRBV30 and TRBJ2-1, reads SQTIHQWPATLVQPVGSPLSLECTVEGTSNPNLYWYRQAAGRGLQLLFYSVGIGQISSEVPQNLSASRPQDRQFILSSKKLLLSDSGFYLCAGGDYNEQFFGPGTRLTVL.

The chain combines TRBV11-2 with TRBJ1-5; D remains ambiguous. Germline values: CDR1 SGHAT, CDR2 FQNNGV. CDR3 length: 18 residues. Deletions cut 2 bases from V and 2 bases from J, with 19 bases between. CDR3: CASSLNPMGFGGNQPQHF. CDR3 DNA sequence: TGTGCCAGCAGCTTAAATCCGATGGGATTCGGCGGCAATCAGCCCCAGCATTTT.

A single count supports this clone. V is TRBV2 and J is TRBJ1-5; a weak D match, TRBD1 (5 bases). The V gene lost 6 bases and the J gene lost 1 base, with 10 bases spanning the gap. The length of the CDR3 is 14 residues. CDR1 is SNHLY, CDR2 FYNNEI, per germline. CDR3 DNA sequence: TGTGCCAGCAGCGAGGGGTGGAGCAATCAGCCCCAGCATTTT. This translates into CASSEGWSNQPQHF.

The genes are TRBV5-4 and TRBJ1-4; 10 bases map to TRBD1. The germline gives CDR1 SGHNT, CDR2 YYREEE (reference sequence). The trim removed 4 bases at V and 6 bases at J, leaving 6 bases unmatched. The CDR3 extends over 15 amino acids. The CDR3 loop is CASSRGGTGDEKLFF. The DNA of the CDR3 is TGTGCCAGCAGCCGAGGCGGGACAGGGGATGAAAAACTGTTTTTT.

CDR3 in DNA: TGCGCCAGCAGCCACTTTACAAATGTAGCTGGCACCGGGGAGCTGTTTTTT. Protein sequence: CASSHFTNVAGTGELFF. This chain links TRBV4-1 with TRBJ2-2; D call uncertain. Germline CDR1 MGHRA, CDR2 YSYEKL. Between the trimmed V and J ends, which lost 3 bases and 4 bases, there was a span of 18 bases. This CDR3 is built from 17 residues.

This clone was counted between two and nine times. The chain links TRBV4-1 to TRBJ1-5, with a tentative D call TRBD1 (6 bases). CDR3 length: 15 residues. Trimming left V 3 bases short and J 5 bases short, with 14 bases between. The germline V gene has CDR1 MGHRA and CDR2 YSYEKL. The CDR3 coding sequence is TGCGCCAGCAGCCAGGTCAAGGGGGAGGATCAGCCCCAGCATTTT. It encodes CASSQVKGEDQPQHF.

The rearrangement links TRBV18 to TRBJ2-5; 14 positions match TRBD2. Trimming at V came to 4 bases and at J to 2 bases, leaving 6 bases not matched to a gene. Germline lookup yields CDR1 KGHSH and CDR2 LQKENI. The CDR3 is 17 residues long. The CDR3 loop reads CASSLGTSGSGQETQYF. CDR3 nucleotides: TGTGCCAGCTCACTCGGGACTAGCGGGAGTGGTCAAGAGACCCAGTACTTC.

This CDR3 reads CASDNRGFNQPQHF. The CDR3 DNA follows: TGTGCCAGTGACAACAGGGGCTTCAATCAGCCCCAGCATTTT. The rearrangement links TRBV19 to TRBJ1-5, with TRBD1 matching over 7 bases. V lost 8 bases to trimming and J lost 3 bases; unmatched junction nucleotides: 7. CDR1 is LNHDA and CDR2 is SQIVND in the germline V gene (reference sequence). The CDR3 loop spans 14 amino acids.

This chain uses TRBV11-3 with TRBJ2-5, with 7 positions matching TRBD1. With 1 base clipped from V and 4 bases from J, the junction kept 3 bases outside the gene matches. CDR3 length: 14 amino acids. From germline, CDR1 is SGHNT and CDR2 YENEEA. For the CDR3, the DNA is TGTGCCAGCAGCTTAGGGGGACAGTCAGAGACCCAGTACTTC. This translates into CASSLGGQSETQYF.

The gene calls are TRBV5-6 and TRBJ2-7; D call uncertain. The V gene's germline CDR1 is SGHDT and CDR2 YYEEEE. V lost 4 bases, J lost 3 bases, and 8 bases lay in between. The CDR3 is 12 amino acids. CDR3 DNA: TGTGCCAGCAGCGTCCCTCTCTACGAGCAGTACTTC. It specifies CASSVPLYEQYF.

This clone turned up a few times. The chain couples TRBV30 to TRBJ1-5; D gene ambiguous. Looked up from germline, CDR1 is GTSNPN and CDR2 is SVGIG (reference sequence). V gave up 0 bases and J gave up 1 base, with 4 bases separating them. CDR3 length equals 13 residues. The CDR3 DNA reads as TGTGCCTGGAGTGTACAGAGCAATCAGCCCCAGCATTTT. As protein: CAWSVQSNQPQHF.

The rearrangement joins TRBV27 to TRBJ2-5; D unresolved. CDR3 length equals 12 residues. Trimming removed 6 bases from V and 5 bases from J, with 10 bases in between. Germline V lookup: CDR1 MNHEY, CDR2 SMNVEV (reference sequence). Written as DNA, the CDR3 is TGTGCCAGCAGCCGAAATCGCGAGACCCAGTACTTC. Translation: CASSRNRETQYF.